This note documents a single TCR beta chain sequence. Antigen unknown. TCR beta CDR3 regions were amplified from RNA transcripts. First-round RT-PCR of the TCR CDR3 relied on the HTBI primer set. TCRdb ran MiXCR on the multiplex PCR reads and lists one entry per CDR3 protein. The sample yields about 640,000 distinct CDR3 sequences, 45% seen once. Germline CDR1 is DFQATT and CDR2 is SNEGSKA (reference sequence). The CDR3 covers 15 residues. The junction had 8 bases not matched to a gene; V was cut back by 4 bases and J by 2 bases. These data come from a study of T cells in Graves' hyperthyroidism and ophthalmopathy. Study-wide results and limits: With a median lead of around 5.9 months before onset, the model predicted ophthalmopathy.

The study excluded patients with uncontrolled infection, other autoimmune disease, pregnancy or lactation. Every diagnosis used clinical symptoms, serum thyroxine and TRAb, thyroid ultrasound and orbital computed tomography. The receptor was isolated from an adult man with Graves' disease, either hyperthyroidism or ophthalmopathy (not recorded which). The V and J genes are TRBV20-1 and TRBJ2-5; 9 bases agree with TRBD2. Sequencing was carried out using peripheral blood or thyroid tissue (not recorded which). The CDR3 coding sequence is TGCAGTGCTACGGGACTAGCAATAAGGCAAGAGACCCAGTACTTC. The encoded protein is CSATGLAIRQETQYF.